The 2 T cell receptor beta chains in this list originate from one sample, sequenced in a study of beta chain features in type 1 diabetes (dated by TCRdb to 2016 to 2019). Overall study results and their limits: In all four CD4+ subsets, TCRB CDR3 length was moderately but significantly shorter in type 1 diabetes patients.

The antigens these receptors bind are not known. The library came from the immunoSEQ multiplex PCR assay. The entire isolated RNA was reverse transcribed using the High Capacity cDNA Reverse Transcription Kit, and thus expressed TCRB transcripts were sequenced. TCRdb carries this immuneACCESS record with in-frame sequences only. Its versions omit some clonotypes, under half of them owing to an unresolved V gene in the studies checked, with the rest unexplained. This sample gives some 52,000 clones in total; under 45% of them show up just once. More than 1.4% of the sample is in the top ten clones. Specimen: Tregs from blood. The sample's cell subset or site, from its label and the paper: regulatory CD4+ T cells. These receptors all stem from a man aged 25 to 40 with type 1 diabetes.

This clone was seen once. The chain joins TRBV7-9 to TRBJ2-3, with TRBD2 matching 9 bases. J was trimmed by 5 bases and V by 11 bases; bases with no gene match: 14. The CDR3 runs to 15 residues. Germline V CDR1 and CDR2: SEHNR, FQNEAQ (reference sequence). The CDR3 spells CAGLAGERKGDTQYF. The CDR3 DNA is TGTGCCGGGTTAGCGGGAGAGAGAAAGGGAGATACGCAGTATTTT. Combining the CDR3 with reference TRBV7-9 and TRBJ2-3 gives the whole variable domain DTGVSQNPRHKITKRGQNVTFRCDPISEHNRLYWYRQTLGQGPEFLTYFQNEAQLEKSRLLSDRFSAERPKGSFSTLEIQRTEQGDSAMYLCAGLAGERKGDTQYFGPGTRLTVL.

This chain uses TRBV9 with TRBJ1-6; tentative D call: TRBD1 (6 bases). Germline CDR1 SGDLS, CDR2 YYNGEE. The length of the CDR3 is 14 residues. The germline V and J ends were trimmed by 0 bases and 8 bases, with 9 bases remaining between them. CDR3 in amino acids: CASSVGGGYSPLHF. DNA of the CDR3: TGTGCCAGCAGCGTAGGGGGGGGCTATTCACCCCTCCACTTT.